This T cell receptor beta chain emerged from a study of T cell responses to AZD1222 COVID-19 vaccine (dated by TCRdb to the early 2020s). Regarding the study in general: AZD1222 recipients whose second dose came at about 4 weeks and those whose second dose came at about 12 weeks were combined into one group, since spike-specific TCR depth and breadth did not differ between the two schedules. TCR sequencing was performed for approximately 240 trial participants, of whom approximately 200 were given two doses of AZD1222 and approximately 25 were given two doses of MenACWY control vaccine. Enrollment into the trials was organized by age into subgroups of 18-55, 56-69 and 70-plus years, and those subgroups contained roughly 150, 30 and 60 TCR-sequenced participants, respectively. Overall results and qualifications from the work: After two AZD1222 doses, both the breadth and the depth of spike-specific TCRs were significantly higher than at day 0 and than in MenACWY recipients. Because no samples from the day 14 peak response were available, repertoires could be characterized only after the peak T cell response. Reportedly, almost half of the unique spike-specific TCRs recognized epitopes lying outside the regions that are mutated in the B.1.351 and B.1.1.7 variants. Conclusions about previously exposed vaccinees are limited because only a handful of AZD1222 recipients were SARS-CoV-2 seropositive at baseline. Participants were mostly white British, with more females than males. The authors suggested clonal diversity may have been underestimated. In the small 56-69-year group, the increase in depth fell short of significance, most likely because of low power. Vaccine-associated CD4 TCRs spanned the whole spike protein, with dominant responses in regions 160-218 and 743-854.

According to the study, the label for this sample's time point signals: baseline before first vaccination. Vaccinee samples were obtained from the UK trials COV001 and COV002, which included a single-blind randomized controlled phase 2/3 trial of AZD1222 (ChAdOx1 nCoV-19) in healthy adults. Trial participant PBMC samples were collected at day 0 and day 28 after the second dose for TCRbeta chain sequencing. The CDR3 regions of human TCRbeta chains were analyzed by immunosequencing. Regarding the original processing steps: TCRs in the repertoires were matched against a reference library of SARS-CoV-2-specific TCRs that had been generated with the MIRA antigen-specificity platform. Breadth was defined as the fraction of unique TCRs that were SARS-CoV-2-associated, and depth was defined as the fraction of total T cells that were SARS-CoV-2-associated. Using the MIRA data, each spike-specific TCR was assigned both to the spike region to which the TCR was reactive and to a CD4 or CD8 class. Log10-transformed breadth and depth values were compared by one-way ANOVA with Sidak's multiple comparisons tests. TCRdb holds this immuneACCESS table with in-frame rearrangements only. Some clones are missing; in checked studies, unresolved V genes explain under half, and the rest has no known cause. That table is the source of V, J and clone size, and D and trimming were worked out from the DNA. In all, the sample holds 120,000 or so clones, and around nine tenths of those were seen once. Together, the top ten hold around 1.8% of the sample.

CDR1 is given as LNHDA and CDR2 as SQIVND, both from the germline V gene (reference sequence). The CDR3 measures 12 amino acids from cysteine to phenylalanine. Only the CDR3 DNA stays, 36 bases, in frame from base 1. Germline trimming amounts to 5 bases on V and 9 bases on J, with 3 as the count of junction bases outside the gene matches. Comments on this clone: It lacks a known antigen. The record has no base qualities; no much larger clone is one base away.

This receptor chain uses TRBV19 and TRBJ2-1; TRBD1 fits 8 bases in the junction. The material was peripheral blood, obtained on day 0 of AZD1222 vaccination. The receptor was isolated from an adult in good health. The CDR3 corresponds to CASSQGALEQFF. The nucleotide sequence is TGTGCCAGTAGTCAGGGGGCCCTTGAGCAGTTCTTC. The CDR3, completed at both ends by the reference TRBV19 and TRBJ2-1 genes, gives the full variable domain DGGITQSPKYLFRKEGQNVTLSCEQNLNHDAMYWYRQDPGQGLRLIYYSQIVNDFQKGDIAEGYSVSREKKESFPLTVTSAQKNPTAFYLCASSQGALEQFFGPGTRLTVL.